This T cell receptor beta chain was obtained from a study of technical replicates of blood from a few donors. Germline CDR1 is SGHNT and CDR2 is YYREEE (reference sequence). The ends lost 0 bases at V and 1 base at J; junction bases unmatched: 0. This CDR3 comprises 14 residues. The assay was immunoSEQ multiplex PCR, and TCRdb's table has in-frame clones only and misses some. The table has approximately 70,000 clones, approximately 93% seen once. The V and J genes are TRBV5-4 and TRBJ2-5; 7 bases are a match to TRBD1. The specimen was T cells isolated from PBMCs. The clonotype originates from a human donor in good health. The chain's CDR3 is CASSLAGGQETQYF. CDR3 coding DNA: TGTGCCAGCAGCTTGGCAGGGGGCCAAGAGACCCAGTACTTC.